These T cell receptor beta chains were read from a single sample in a study of vaccination and CD4 T cells after COVID-19. TCRdb ran MiXCR on the PCR reads and lists one entry per CDR3 protein. The table shows about 9,900 distinct CDR3 sequences, with about half occurring only once. Their antigens are not known. The sequencing input was CD4+ T cells from blood, cultured in vitro. These receptors all come from a human donor who had recovered from COVID-19. The CDR3 runs from the conserved cysteine through the conserved F or W. D genes are given only for firm matches. Where a row states a size, it is once, few, many or the class of an expanded clone; other rows omit it.

clone size: few
V gene: TRBV6-5
J gene: TRBJ1-2
D gene: NA
CDR3 DNA: TGTGCCAGCAGTTACGGGAGGGGGGGCTACACCTTC
CDR3 protein: CASSYGRGGYTF

clone size: NA
V gene: TRBV27
J gene: TRBJ1-2
D gene: TRBD1
CDR3 DNA: TGTGCCAGCGCCCCGCAGGGGACAGGGGGCTACACCTTC
CDR3 protein: CASAPQGTGGYTF

clone size: NA
V gene: TRBV5-6
J gene: TRBJ1-5
D gene: NA
CDR3 DNA: TGTGCCAGCAGCTTGGGGGGCGGGGGAGTAAGTAGCCCCCAGCATTTT
CDR3 protein: CASSLGGGGVSSPQHF

clone size: NA
V gene: TRBV6-1
J gene: TRBJ2-2
D gene: NA
CDR3 DNA: TGTGCCAGCAGTGCCCAGAACACCGGGGAGCTGTTTTTT
CDR3 protein: CASSAQNTGELFF

clone size: NA
V gene: TRBV19
J gene: TRBJ1-2
D gene: NA
CDR3 DNA: TGTGCCAGTAGTTTTAGGGCCAGGGACTATGGCTACACCTTC
CDR3 protein: CASSFRARDYGYTF

clone size: NA
V gene: TRBV7-9
J gene: TRBJ1-6
D gene: TRBD1
CDR3 DNA: TGCGCCAGCAGCTTGGGGACAGGGGGAGGTTCACCCCTCCACTTT
CDR3 protein: CASSLGTGGGSPLHF

clone size: NA
V gene: TRBV11-2
J gene: TRBJ2-3
D gene: TRBD1
CDR3 DNA: TGTGCCAGCAGCCCAAGACAGGGATACACAGATACGCAGTATTTT
CDR3 protein: CASSPRQGYTDTQYF

clone size: few
V gene: TRBV11-3
J gene: TRBJ1-1
D gene: NA
CDR3 DNA: TGTGCCAGCAGCTGGAGGACAGACGACATATCCAACACTGAAGCTTTCTTT
CDR3 protein: CASSWRTDDISNTEAFF

clone size: NA
V gene: TRBV18
J gene: TRBJ2-2
D gene: NA
CDR3 DNA: TGTGCCAGCTCACCTACCCCCGGGGAGCTGTTTTTT
CDR3 protein: CASSPTPGELFF

clone size: NA
V gene: TRBV6-2/TRBV6-3
J gene: TRBJ2-7
D gene: NA
CDR3 DNA: TGTGCCAGCAGTTACAGGTACAACGCCTACGAGCAGTACTTC
CDR3 protein: CASSYRYNAYEQYF

clone size: NA
V gene: TRBV19
J gene: TRBJ1-2
D gene: NA
CDR3 DNA: TGTGCCAGTAGTATAGTAACGAACTATGGCTACACCTTC
CDR3 protein: CASSIVTNYGYTF

clone size: few
V gene: TRBV20-1
J gene: TRBJ1-3
D gene: NA
CDR3 DNA: TGCAGTGCTAGCATGGACGCCAGCGACGGGTGGGAAAACACCATATATTTT
CDR3 protein: CSASMDASDGWENTIYF

clone size: NA
V gene: TRBV20-1
J gene: TRBJ1-3
D gene: NA
CDR3 DNA: TGCAGTGCCCAGCTGGCGCTCTTGTCTGGAAACACCATATATTTT
CDR3 protein: CSAQLALLSGNTIYF

clone size: NA
V gene: TRBV6-2/TRBV6-3
J gene: TRBJ2-3
D gene: NA
CDR3 DNA: TGTGCCAGCAGTGGTGGGACCCGGGGACCATATACGCAGTATTTT
CDR3 protein: CASSGGTRGPYTQYF

clone size: NA
V gene: TRBV12-3/TRBV12-4
J gene: TRBJ2-3
D gene: NA
CDR3 DNA: TGTGCCAGCAGTTTCCGGTCAAGGGGGGATGGTGCAGATACGCAGTATTTT
CDR3 protein: CASSFRSRGDGADTQYF

clone size: NA
V gene: TRBV30
J gene: TRBJ1-2
D gene: NA
CDR3 DNA: TGTGCCTGGAGTGTGGGGTATGGCTACACCTTC
CDR3 protein: CAWSVGYGYTF

clone size: NA
V gene: TRBV11-3
J gene: TRBJ2-4
D gene: TRBD1
CDR3 DNA: TGTGCCAGCGGGGCCGGACAGGGTGACATTCAGTACTTC
CDR3 protein: CASGAGQGDIQYF

clone size: few
V gene: TRBV27
J gene: TRBJ1-1
D gene: NA
CDR3 DNA: TGTGCCAGCAAGGTTATGCGGAGCGCTGAAGCTTTCTTT
CDR3 protein: CASKVMRSAEAFF

clone size: few
V gene: TRBV10-3
J gene: TRBJ1-1
D gene: NA
CDR3 DNA: TGTGCCATCACGGGACCCGGGAACACTGAAGCTTTCTTT
CDR3 protein: CAITGPGNTEAFF

clone size: NA
V gene: TRBV20-1
J gene: TRBJ2-3
D gene: NA
CDR3 DNA: TGCAGTGCTGACGGACGGATGGCTGCACGTGGAGATACGCAGTATTTT
CDR3 protein: CSADGRMAARGDTQYF

clone size: NA
V gene: TRBV5-1
J gene: TRBJ2-5
D gene: TRBD1
CDR3 DNA: TGCGCCAGCAGCTTCGCACCCGGGACAGGTCAAGAGACCCAGTACTTC
CDR3 protein: CASSFAPGTGQETQYF

clone size: NA
V gene: TRBV10-3
J gene: TRBJ1-3
D gene: NA
CDR3 DNA: TGTGCCATCAGTTCTTGGGGGACCGACTCTGGAAACACCATATATTTT
CDR3 protein: CAISSWGTDSGNTIYF

clone size: few
V gene: TRBV20-1
J gene: TRBJ1-4
D gene: TRBD1
CDR3 DNA: TGCAGTGCCCAGACAGGGGAAGGAACTAATGAAAAACTGTTTTTT
CDR3 protein: CSAQTGEGTNEKLFF

clone size: NA
V gene: TRBV15
J gene: TRBJ2-2
D gene: TRBD1
CDR3 DNA: TGTGCCACCAGCTCGGGACAGAGTACCGGGGAGCTGTTTTTT
CDR3 protein: CATSSGQSTGELFF

clone size: NA
V gene: TRBV6-1
J gene: TRBJ2-7
D gene: NA
CDR3 DNA: TGTGCCAGCAGGGGTACATCGGATCGGCAGTACTTC
CDR3 protein: CASRGTSDRQYF

clone size: medium-sized
V gene: TRBV10-3
J gene: TRBJ1-2
D gene: TRBD1
CDR3 DNA: TGTGCCATCGGACAGGGAGGGGGCGGCTACACCTTC
CDR3 protein: CAIGQGGGGYTF

clone size: few
V gene: TRBV6-1
J gene: TRBJ1-2
D gene: TRBD1
CDR3 DNA: TGTGCCAGCAGTCTTCGTACCGGGACAGGGGATGGCTACACCTTC
CDR3 protein: CASSLRTGTGDGYTF

clone size: NA
V gene: TRBV19
J gene: TRBJ2-5
D gene: NA
CDR3 DNA: TGTGCCAGTAGTACATGGACTGTTTCTGAAGAGACCCAGTACTTC
CDR3 protein: CASSTWTVSEETQYF

clone size: NA
V gene: TRBV2
J gene: TRBJ2-2
D gene: NA
CDR3 DNA: TGTGCCAGCAGAGCCGATAGGACGAACACCGGGGAGCTGTTTTTT
CDR3 protein: CASRADRTNTGELFF

clone size: few
V gene: TRBV7-8
J gene: TRBJ1-2
D gene: NA
CDR3 DNA: TGTGCCAGCAGCTTACGGGACACCGCTAATAACTATGGCTACACCTTC
CDR3 protein: CASSLRDTANNYGYTF

clone size: few
V gene: TRBV5-4
J gene: TRBJ1-2
D gene: NA
CDR3 DNA: TGTGCCAGCAGCTTACTTCCGGGCCCGGTGGGCTATGGCTACACCTTC
CDR3 protein: CASSLLPGPVGYGYTF

clone size: NA
V gene: TRBV10-1
J gene: TRBJ2-1
D gene: NA
CDR3 DNA: TGCGCCAGCAGTGAGTTAAGCTTGGGCTCCTACAATGAGCAGTTCTTC
CDR3 protein: CASSELSLGSYNEQFF

clone size: NA
V gene: TRBV18
J gene: TRBJ2-7
D gene: NA
CDR3 DNA: TGTGCCAGCTCACCACAGGGAAGATCCTACGAGCAGTACTTC
CDR3 protein: CASSPQGRSYEQYF

clone size: NA
V gene: TRBV7-9
J gene: TRBJ1-3
D gene: TRBD1
CDR3 DNA: TGTGCCAGCAGCGTGACAGGGGCTTGGAGTGGAAACACCATATATTTT
CDR3 protein: CASSVTGAWSGNTIYF

clone size: NA
V gene: TRBV10-1
J gene: TRBJ1-5
D gene: NA
CDR3 DNA: TGCGCCAGCCACGATGCTGACGGGACATTTAGCAATCAGCCCCAGCATTTT
CDR3 protein: CASHDADGTFSNQPQHF

clone size: NA
V gene: TRBV20-1
J gene: TRBJ1-1
D gene: TRBD1
CDR3 DNA: TGCAGTGCTAGAGTACAGGGGGCGCGGGTCACTGAAGCTTTCTTT
CDR3 protein: CSARVQGARVTEAFF

clone size: NA
V gene: TRBV12-3/TRBV12-4
J gene: TRBJ1-2
D gene: NA
CDR3 DNA: TGTGCCAGCAGTCCCCAAGGAGCAGGCAACTATGGCTACACCTTC
CDR3 protein: CASSPQGAGNYGYTF

clone size: NA
V gene: TRBV2
J gene: TRBJ2-2
D gene: NA
CDR3 DNA: TGTGCCAGCAGGGGTTTAACGGGGCTGAACACCGGGGAGCTGTTTTTT
CDR3 protein: CASRGLTGLNTGELFF

clone size: few
V gene: TRBV6-5
J gene: TRBJ1-5
D gene: TRBD1
CDR3 DNA: TGTGCCAGCAGTTCTCCACGAGGACAGGGGGTAGGACAGCCCCAGCATTTT
CDR3 protein: CASSSPRGQGVGQPQHF

clone size: NA
V gene: TRBV4-1
J gene: TRBJ2-1
D gene: TRBD2
CDR3 DNA: TGCGCCAGCAGCCGATCACTAGCGGGGGGGTCCTACAATGAGCAGTTCTTC
CDR3 protein: CASSRSLAGGSYNEQFF

clone size: NA
V gene: TRBV30
J gene: TRBJ1-5
D gene: TRBD1
CDR3 DNA: TGTGCCTGGAGTTTACAGGGGGTTCAGGATCAGCCCCAGCATTTT
CDR3 protein: CAWSLQGVQDQPQHF

clone size: NA
V gene: TRBV20-1
J gene: TRBJ1-2
D gene: NA
CDR3 DNA: TGCAGTGCTAGAGATATAGGGACCGACTATGGCTACACCTTC
CDR3 protein: CSARDIGTDYGYTF

clone size: few
V gene: TRBV7-9
J gene: TRBJ1-3
D gene: TRBD1
CDR3 DNA: TGTGCCAGCAGACCGGGACAGGCTAATGGAAACACCATATATTTT
CDR3 protein: CASRPGQANGNTIYF

clone size: NA
V gene: TRBV30
J gene: TRBJ2-2
D gene: NA
CDR3 DNA: TGTGCCTGGAGGAAGATGGGGACGAACACCGGGGAGCTGTTTTTT
CDR3 protein: CAWRKMGTNTGELFF

clone size: NA
V gene: TRBV6-2/TRBV6-3
J gene: TRBJ1-1
D gene: NA
CDR3 DNA: TGTGCCAGCAGTCTAGTTCGGTCAGAAGCTTTCTTT
CDR3 protein: CASSLVRSEAFF

clone size: NA
V gene: TRBV20-1
J gene: TRBJ1-1
D gene: NA
CDR3 DNA: TGCAGTGCTAGGGACGGGAGATCTGAAGCTTTCTTT
CDR3 protein: CSARDGRSEAFF

clone size: NA
V gene: TRBV15
J gene: TRBJ2-2
D gene: NA
CDR3 DNA: TGTGCCACCCGCCCTTTGAGGGGGAGCACCGGGGAGCTGTTTTTT
CDR3 protein: CATRPLRGSTGELFF

clone size: few
V gene: TRBV6-1
J gene: TRBJ1-1
D gene: TRBD1
CDR3 DNA: TGTGCCAGCAGGCAAAAGGGGGGACAGGGGAGAACCCACATGAACACTGAAGCTTTCTTT
CDR3 protein: CASRQKGGQGRTHMNTEAFF

clone size: few
V gene: TRBV11-3
J gene: TRBJ2-3
D gene: NA
CDR3 DNA: TGTGCCAGCAGCTCCTCCAGGGGAGGGGATACGCAGTATTTT
CDR3 protein: CASSSSRGGDTQYF

clone size: NA
V gene: TRBV20-1
J gene: TRBJ1-2
D gene: NA
CDR3 DNA: TGCAGTGCTCCCGACAGCCGGTATGGCTACACCTTC
CDR3 protein: CSAPDSRYGYTF

clone size: NA
V gene: TRBV7-9
J gene: TRBJ1-2
D gene: NA
CDR3 DNA: TGTGCCAGCAGCTTAGATTCGGGGGGTGCTGCCGGCTACACCTTC
CDR3 protein: CASSLDSGGAAGYTF

clone size: NA
V gene: TRBV30
J gene: TRBJ1-2
D gene: NA
CDR3 DNA: TGTGCCTGGAGTGGGCGGGGGGCAAGAGGCTACACCTTC
CDR3 protein: CAWSGRGARGYTF

clone size: few
V gene: TRBV30
J gene: TRBJ2-3
D gene: NA
CDR3 DNA: TGTGCCTGGAGTGTACTTCCCGAGAGCACAGATACGCAGTATTTT
CDR3 protein: CAWSVLPESTDTQYF

clone size: NA
V gene: TRBV20-1
J gene: TRBJ1-4
D gene: NA
CDR3 DNA: TGCAGTGCTAGAGTGAGGGTGGGCGCAACTAATGAAAAACTGTTTTTT
CDR3 protein: CSARVRVGATNEKLFF

clone size: few
V gene: TRBV6-5
J gene: TRBJ2-1
D gene: TRBD2
CDR3 DNA: TGTGCCAGCAGTTACTCGGGACTAGCGAGCTACAATGAGCAGTTCTTC
CDR3 protein: CASSYSGLASYNEQFF

clone size: few
V gene: TRBV6-1
J gene: TRBJ2-2
D gene: TRBD1
CDR3 DNA: TGTGCCAGCAGCCGGGGACAGGCGGCGTACACCGGGGAGCTGTTTTTT
CDR3 protein: CASSRGQAAYTGELFF

clone size: NA
V gene: TRBV20-1
J gene: TRBJ1-6
D gene: NA
CDR3 DNA: TGCAGTGCTAGATCGGCTCGTAGCAATTCACCCCTCCACTTT
CDR3 protein: CSARSARSNSPLHF

clone size: NA
V gene: TRBV3-1
J gene: TRBJ2-3
D gene: NA
CDR3 DNA: TGTGCCAGCAGCCAAGGGGGGGGGCCCCGCACAGATACGCAGTATTTT
CDR3 protein: CASSQGGGPRTDTQYF